The source of this T cell receptor beta chain is a study of cytomegalovirus exposure and HLA in healthy donors. PCR employed 60 Vbeta and 13 Jbeta primers. Measured with immunoSEQ multiplex PCR; TCRdb has only the in-frame clones, and not every one. The table has 90,000 to 110,000 clones, more than 80% seen once; the top ten hold 5% to 6.5%. This CDR3 comprises 15 residues. The germline V gene has CDR1 SEHNR and CDR2 FQNEAQ (reference sequence). Trimming removed 5 bases from V and 0 bases from J; junction bases left unmatched: 3. Concerning this clone: Its specificity is unknown.

The study, taken as a whole, reports: The authors judged a highly shared variant cluster likely a sequencing artifact. The records held CMV serostatus as the only immune exposure information.

The chain recombines TRBV7-9 with TRBJ2-3, with 9 bases aligning to TRBD2. The clonotype originates from a man younger than 35 in good health and CMV-seronegative. Sequencing input: PBMCs. The CDR3 loop is CASSVLAGSTDTQYF. The CDR3 DNA is TGTGCCAGCAGCGTCCTAGCGGGGAGCACAGATACGCAGTATTTT.